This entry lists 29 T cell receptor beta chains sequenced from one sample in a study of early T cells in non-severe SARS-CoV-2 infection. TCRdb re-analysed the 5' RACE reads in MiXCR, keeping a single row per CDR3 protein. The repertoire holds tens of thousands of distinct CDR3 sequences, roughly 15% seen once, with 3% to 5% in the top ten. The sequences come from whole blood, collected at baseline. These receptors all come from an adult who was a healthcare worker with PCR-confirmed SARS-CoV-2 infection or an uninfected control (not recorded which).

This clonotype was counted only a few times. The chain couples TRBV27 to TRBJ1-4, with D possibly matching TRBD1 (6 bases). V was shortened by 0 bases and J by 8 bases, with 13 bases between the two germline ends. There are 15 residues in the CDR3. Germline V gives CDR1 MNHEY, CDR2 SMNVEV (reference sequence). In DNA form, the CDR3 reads TGTGCCAGCAGTTTATCGAGGACAGCGTCAGAAAAACTGTTTTTT. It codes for CASSLSRTASEKLFF.

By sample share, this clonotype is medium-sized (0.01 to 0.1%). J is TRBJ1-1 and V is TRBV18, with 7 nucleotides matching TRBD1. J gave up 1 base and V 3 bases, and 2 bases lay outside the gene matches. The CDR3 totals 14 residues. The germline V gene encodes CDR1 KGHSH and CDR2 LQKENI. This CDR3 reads CASSPDRKNTEAFF. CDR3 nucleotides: TGTGCCAGCTCACCGGACAGGAAGAACACTGAAGCTTTCTTT.

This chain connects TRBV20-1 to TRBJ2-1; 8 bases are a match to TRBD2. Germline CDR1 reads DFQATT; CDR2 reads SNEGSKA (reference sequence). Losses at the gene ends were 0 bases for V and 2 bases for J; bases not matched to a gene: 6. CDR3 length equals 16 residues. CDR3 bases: TGCAGTGCTAGAGATCGAACTAGCGGTGCCTACAATGAGCAGTTCTTC. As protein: CSARDRTSGAYNEQFF.

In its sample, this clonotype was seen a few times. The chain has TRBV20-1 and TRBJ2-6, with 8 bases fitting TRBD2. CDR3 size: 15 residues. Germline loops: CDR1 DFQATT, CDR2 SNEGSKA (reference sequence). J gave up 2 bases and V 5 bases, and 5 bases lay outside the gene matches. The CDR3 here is CSAPPGLAGANVLTF. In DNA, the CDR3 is TGCAGTGCTCCCCCGGGACTAGCTGGGGCCAACGTCCTGACTTTC.

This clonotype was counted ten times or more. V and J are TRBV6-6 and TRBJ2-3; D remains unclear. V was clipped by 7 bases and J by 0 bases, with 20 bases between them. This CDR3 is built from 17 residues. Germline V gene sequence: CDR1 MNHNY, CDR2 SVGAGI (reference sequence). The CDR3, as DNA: TGTGCCAGCATCCCGGCCCTACAAGCCGGCAGCACAGATACGCAGTATTTT. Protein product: CASIPALQAGSTDTQYF.

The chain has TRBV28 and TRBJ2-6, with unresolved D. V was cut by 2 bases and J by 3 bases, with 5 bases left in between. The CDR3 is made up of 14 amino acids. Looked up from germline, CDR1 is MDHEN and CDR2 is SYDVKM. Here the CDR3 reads CASSLRNGANVLTF. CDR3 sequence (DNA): TGTGCCAGCAGTTTAAGGAATGGGGCCAACGTCCTGACTTTC.

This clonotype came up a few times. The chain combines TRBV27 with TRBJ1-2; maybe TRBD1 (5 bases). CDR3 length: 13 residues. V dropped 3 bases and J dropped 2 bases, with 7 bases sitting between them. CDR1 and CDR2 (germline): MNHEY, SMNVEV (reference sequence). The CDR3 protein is CASSFKGNYGYTF. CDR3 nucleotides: TGTGCCAGCAGTTTTAAGGGGAACTATGGCTACACCTTC.

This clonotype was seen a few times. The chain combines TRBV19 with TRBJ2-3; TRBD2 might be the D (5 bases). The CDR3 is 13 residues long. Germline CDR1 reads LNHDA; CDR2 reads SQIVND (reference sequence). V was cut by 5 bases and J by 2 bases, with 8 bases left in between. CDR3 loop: CASSARDTDTQYF. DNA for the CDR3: TGTGCCAGTAGTGCCCGGGACACAGATACGCAGTATTTT.

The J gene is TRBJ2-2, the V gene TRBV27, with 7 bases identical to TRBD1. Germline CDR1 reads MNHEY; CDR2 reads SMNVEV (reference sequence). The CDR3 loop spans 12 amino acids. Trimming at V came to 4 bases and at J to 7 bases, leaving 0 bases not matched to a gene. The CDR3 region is CASSWTGGELFF. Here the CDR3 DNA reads TGTGCCAGCAGTTGGACAGGCGGGGAGCTGTTTTTT.

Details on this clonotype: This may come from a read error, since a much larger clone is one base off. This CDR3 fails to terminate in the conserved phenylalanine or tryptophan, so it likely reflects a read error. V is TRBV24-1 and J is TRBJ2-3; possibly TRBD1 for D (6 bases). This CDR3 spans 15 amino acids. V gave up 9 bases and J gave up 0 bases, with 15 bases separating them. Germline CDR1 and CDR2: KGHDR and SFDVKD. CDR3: CATQHRTDSTDTQYL. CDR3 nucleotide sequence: TGTGCCACCCAGCACCGGACAGATAGCACAGATACGCAGTATTTG.

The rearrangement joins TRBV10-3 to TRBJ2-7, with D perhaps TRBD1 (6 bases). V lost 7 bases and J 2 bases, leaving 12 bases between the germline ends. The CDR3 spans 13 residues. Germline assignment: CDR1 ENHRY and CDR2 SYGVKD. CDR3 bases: TGTGCCATCATGGACAGCATCACCTACGAGCAGTACTTC. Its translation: CAIMDSITYEQYF.

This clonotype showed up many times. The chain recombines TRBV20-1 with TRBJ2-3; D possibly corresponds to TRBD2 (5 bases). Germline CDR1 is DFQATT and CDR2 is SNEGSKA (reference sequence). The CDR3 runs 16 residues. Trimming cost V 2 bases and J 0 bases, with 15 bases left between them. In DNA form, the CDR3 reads TGCAGTGCTAGATCCCGCGGACTGGCTAGCACAGATACGCAGTATTTT. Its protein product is CSARSRGLASTDTQYF.

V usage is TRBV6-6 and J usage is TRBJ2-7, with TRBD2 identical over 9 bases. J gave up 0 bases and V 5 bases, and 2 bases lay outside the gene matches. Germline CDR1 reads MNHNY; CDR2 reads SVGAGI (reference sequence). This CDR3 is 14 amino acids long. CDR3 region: CASSLAGFSYEQYF. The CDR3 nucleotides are TGTGCCAGCAGTCTAGCGGGATTCTCCTACGAGCAGTACTTC.

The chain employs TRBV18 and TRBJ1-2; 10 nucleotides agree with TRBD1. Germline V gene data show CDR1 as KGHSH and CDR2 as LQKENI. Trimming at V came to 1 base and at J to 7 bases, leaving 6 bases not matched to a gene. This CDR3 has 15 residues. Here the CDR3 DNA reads TGTGCCAGCTCACCACGCGGGACAGGGGCGGGTGGCTACACCTTC. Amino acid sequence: CASSPRGTGAGGYTF.

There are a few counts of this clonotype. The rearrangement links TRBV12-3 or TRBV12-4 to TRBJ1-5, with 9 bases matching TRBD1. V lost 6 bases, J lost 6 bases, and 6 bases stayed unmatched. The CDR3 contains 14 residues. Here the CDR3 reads CASRGGQGGQPQHF. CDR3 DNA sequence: TGTGCCAGCAGGGGGGGACAGGGAGGTCAGCCCCAGCATTTT.

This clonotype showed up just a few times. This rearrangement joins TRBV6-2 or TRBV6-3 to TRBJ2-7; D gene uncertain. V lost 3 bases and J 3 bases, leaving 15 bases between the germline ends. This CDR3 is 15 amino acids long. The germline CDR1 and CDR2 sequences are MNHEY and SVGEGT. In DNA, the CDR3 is TGTGCCAGCAGTTATGCAGGAACATCCCGCTACGAGCAGTACTTC. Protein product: CASSYAGTSRYEQYF.

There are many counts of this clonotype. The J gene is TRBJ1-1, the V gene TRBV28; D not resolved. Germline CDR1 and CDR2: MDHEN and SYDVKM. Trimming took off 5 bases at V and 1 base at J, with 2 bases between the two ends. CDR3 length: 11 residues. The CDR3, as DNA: TGTGCCAGCAGTGAGAACACTGAAGCTTTCTTT. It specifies CASSENTEAFF.

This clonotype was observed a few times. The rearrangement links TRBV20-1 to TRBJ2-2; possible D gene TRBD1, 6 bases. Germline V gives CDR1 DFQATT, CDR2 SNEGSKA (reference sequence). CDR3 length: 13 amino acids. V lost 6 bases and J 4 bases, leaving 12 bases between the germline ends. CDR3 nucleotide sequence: TGCAGTGCCCCGGACAGCCCCACCGGGGAGCTGTTTTTT. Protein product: CSAPDSPTGELFF.

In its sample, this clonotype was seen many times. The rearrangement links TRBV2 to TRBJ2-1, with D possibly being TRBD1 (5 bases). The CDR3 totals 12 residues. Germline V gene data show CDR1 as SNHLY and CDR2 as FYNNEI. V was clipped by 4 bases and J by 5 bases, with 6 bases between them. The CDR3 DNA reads TGTGCCAGCAGTGGACAGAACAATGAGCAGTTCTTC. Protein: CASSGQNNEQFF. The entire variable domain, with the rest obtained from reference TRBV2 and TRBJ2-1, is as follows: EPEVTQTPSHQVTQMGQEVILRCVPISNHLYFYWYRQILGQKVEFLVSFYNNEISEKSEIFDDQFSVERPDGSNFTLKIRSTKLEDSAMYFCASSGQNNEQFFGPGTRLTVL.

This chain's CDR3 is CASSLAGYQETQYF. CDR3 bases: TGTGCCAGCAGCTTAGCGGGGTACCAAGAGACCCAGTACTTC. The chain joins TRBV7-2 to TRBJ2-5; D gene uncertain. V lost 0 bases and J lost 0, with 5 bases in between. This CDR3 region has 14 residues. Germline V gene data show CDR1 as SGHTA and CDR2 as FQGNSA. Together with reference TRBV7-2 and TRBJ2-5, the CDR3 gives the full variable domain: GAGVSQSPSNKVTEKGKDVELRCDPISGHTALYWYRQSLGQGLEFLIYFQGNSAPDKSGLPSDRFSAERTGGSVSTLTIQRTQQEDSAVYLCASSLAGYQETQYFGPGTRLLVL.

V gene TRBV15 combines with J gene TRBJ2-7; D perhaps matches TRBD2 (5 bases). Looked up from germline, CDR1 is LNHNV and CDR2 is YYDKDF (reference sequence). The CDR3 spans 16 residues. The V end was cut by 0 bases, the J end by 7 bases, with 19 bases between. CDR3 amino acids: CATSRDPGVLDREQYF. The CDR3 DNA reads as TGTGCCACCAGCAGAGATCCCGGGGTCCTCGATAGGGAGCAGTACTTC.

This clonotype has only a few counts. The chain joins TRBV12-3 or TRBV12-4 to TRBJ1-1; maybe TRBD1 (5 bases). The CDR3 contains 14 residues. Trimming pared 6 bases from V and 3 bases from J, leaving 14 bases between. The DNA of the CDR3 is TGTGCCAGCAGCATAGGGACCACGGACACTGAAGCTTTCTTT. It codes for CASSIGTTDTEAFF.

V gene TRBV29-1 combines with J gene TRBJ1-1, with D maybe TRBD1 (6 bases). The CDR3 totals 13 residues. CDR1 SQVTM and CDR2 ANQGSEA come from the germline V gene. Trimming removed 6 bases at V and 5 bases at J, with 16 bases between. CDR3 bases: TGCAGCGTAGGACAGACCTTGGGAACTGAAGCTTTCTTT. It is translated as CSVGQTLGTEAFF.

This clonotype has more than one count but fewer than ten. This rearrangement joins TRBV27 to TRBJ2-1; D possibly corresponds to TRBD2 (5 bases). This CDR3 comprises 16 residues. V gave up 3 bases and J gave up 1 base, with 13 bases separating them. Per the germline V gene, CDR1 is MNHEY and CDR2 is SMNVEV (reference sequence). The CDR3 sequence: CASSFSGFLSYNEQFF. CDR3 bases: TGTGCCAGCAGTTTCTCGGGGTTCCTGTCCTACAATGAGCAGTTCTTC.

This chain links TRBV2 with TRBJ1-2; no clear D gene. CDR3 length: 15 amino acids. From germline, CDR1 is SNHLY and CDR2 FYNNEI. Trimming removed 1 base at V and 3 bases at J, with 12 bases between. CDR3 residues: CASSEEGRDYYGYTF. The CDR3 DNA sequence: TGTGCCAGCAGTGAAGAGGGCAGAGACTACTATGGCTACACCTTC.

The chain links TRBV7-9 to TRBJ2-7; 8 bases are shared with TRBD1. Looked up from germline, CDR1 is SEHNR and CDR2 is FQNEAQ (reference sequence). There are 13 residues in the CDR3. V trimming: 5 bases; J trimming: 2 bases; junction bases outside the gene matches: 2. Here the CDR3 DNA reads TGTGCCAGCAGCATGGGACAGGCCTACGAGCAGTACTTC. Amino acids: CASSMGQAYEQYF. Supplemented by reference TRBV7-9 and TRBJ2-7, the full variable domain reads DTGVSQNPRHKITKRGQNVTFRCDPISEHNRLYWYRQTLGQGPEFLTYFQNEAQLEKSRLLSDRFSAERPKGSFSTLEIQRTEQGDSAMYLCASSMGQAYEQYFGPGTRLTVT.

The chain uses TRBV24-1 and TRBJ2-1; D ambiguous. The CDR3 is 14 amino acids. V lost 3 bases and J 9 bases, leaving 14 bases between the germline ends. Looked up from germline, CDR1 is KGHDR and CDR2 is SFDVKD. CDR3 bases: TGTGCCACCAGTGATAGTGGAGCGCGAGCTGAGCAGTTCTTC. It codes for CATSDSGARAEQFF.

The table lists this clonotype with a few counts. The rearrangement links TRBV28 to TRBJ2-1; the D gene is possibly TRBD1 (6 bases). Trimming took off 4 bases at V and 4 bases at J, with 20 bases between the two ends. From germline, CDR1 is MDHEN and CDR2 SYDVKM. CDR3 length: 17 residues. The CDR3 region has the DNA TGTGCCAGCAGTTCCCAACTATCAGGGGCTCCTTACAATGAGCAGTTCTTC. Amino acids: CASSSQLSGAPYNEQFF.

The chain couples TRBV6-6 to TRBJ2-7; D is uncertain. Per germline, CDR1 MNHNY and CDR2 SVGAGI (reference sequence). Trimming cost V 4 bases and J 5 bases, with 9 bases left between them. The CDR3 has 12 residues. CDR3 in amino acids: CASSSPMDEQYF. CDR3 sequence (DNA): TGTGCCAGCAGTTCCCCAATGGACGAGCAGTACTTC.